Following are 11 T cell receptor beta chains from one sample sequenced in a study of blood T cell repertoires in COVID-19. Sequencing used immunoSEQ multiplex PCR; TCRdb keeps in-frame clones, though not all of them. The table shows 130,000 or so clones, with roughly 80% occurring only once. The sample comprised peripheral blood. These receptors came from a man between 60 and 70 years old with acute or convalescent COVID-19.

This clone came up once. The V and J genes are TRBV10-1 and TRBJ2-3, with D possibly being TRBD1 (6 bases). The CDR3 contains 14 residues. CDR1 is WNHNN and CDR2 is SYGVQD in the germline V gene (reference sequence). V was shortened by 3 bases and J by 8 bases, with 15 bases between the two germline ends. Written as DNA, the CDR3 is TGCGCCAGCAGTGACGGCCAGGGGTCGGGTACGCAGTATTTT. This translates into CASSDGQGSGTQYF.

The chain is built from TRBV9 and TRBJ1-5, with 8 bases lining up with TRBD1. CDR3 length equals 13 residues. Germline lookup yields CDR1 SGDLS and CDR2 YYNGEE. Trimming removed 3 bases from V and 5 bases from J; junction bases left unmatched: 1. The CDR3 reads CASSGGQDQPQHF. As DNA, the CDR3 is TGTGCCAGCAGCGGGGGACAGGATCAGCCCCAGCATTTT.

This chain joins TRBV5-1 and TRBJ2-2; no firm D call. The CDR3 has 14 residues. Germline V gives CDR1 SGHRS, CDR2 YFSETQ. V was clipped by 7 bases and J by 2 bases, with 12 bases between them. As DNA, the CDR3 is TGCGCCAGCGCAGATACAGCTAACACCGGGGAGCTGTTTTTT. Amino acid sequence: CASADTANTGELFF.

The J gene is TRBJ1-4, the V gene TRBV7-9, with TRBD1 matching 7 bases. J gave up 3 bases and V 6 bases, and 4 bases lay outside the gene matches. CDR1 SEHNR and CDR2 FQNEAQ come from the germline V gene (reference sequence). CDR3 length equals 14 residues. Here the CDR3 reads CASSWTGSNEKLFF. The DNA of the CDR3 is TGTGCCAGCAGTTGGACAGGCTCTAATGAAAAACTGTTTTTT. Using reference TRBV7-9 and TRBJ1-4 for the parts outside the CDR3, the full variable domain is DTGVSQNPRHKITKRGQNVTFRCDPISEHNRLYWYRQTLGQGPEFLTYFQNEAQLEKSRLLSDRFSAERPKGSFSTLEIQRTEQGDSAMYLCASSWTGSNEKLFFGSGTQLSVL.

The rearrangement uses TRBV7-3 and TRBJ1-1; no definite D call. Per the germline V gene, CDR1 is SGHTA and CDR2 is FQGTGA. The CDR3 spans 13 residues. V lost 2 bases to trimming and J lost 2 bases, with 6 bases between them. The CDR3 loop reads CASSLFQNTEAFF. In DNA, the CDR3 is TGTGCCAGCAGCTTATTCCAAAACACTGAAGCTTTCTTT.

V gene TRBV5-1 combines with J gene TRBJ1-1; TRBD1 matches 7 bases. The CDR3 length is 14 residues. The V segment lost 2 bases and the J segment 8 bases; nucleotides outside the gene matches: 9. Germline lookup yields CDR1 SGHRS and CDR2 YFSETQ. The CDR3 reads CASSLEGAGTEAFF. The DNA of the CDR3 is TGCGCCAGCAGCTTAGAGGGGGCAGGGACGGAAGCTTTCTTT.

This rearrangement joins TRBV27 to TRBJ1-1; D uncertain. Looked up from germline, CDR1 is MNHEY and CDR2 is SMNVEV (reference sequence). This CDR3 contains 14 residues. With 2 bases removed from V and 0 bases from J, the gap between germline ends came to 7 bases. CDR3 amino acids: CASSLNLLNTEAFF. DNA for the CDR3: TGTGCCAGCAGTTTAAATCTTCTGAACACTGAAGCTTTCTTT.

The chain couples TRBV9 to TRBJ1-1, with a tentative D call TRBD1 (6 bases). This CDR3 has 19 amino acids. V lost 4 bases to trimming and J lost 2 bases, with 27 bases between them. The germline CDR1 and CDR2 sequences are SGDLS and YYNGEE. The CDR3 sequence is CASSPQPFTGSRLNTEAFF. DNA of the CDR3: TGTGCCAGCAGCCCCCAACCTTTCACAGGGAGCAGACTAAACACTGAAGCTTTCTTT.

V usage is TRBV12-3 or TRBV12-4 and J usage is TRBJ2-1, with 9 positions matching TRBD1. V shed 10 bases and J 7 bases; nucleotides not matched to a gene: 5. The CDR3 has 12 residues. The CDR3 nucleotides are TGTGCCACCAAACAGGGGGCGAATGAGCAGTTCTTC. This sequence encodes CATKQGANEQFF.

This chain links TRBV5-4 with TRBJ2-1; TRBD1 matches at 7 bases. This CDR3 is 14 amino acids long. V shed 4 bases and J 6 bases; nucleotides not matched to a gene: 7. Per the germline V gene, CDR1 is SGHNT and CDR2 is YYREEE (reference sequence). CDR3 coding DNA: TGTGCCAGCAGCCCTGGACAGGTTTTCAATGAGCAGTTCTTC. Protein: CASSPGQVFNEQFF.

The V gene is TRBV5-1, the J gene TRBJ2-7; 7 nucleotides align to TRBD1. J was trimmed by 5 bases and V by 0 bases; bases with no gene match: 11. Germline assignment: CDR1 SGHRS and CDR2 YFSETQ. This CDR3 comprises 16 residues. The CDR3 nucleotides are TGCGCCAGCAGCTTGGGGACGACAGGGCGGCGGGACGAGCAGTACTTC. Protein sequence: CASSLGTTGRRDEQYF. Full variable domain (missing parts from reference TRBV5-1 and TRBJ2-7): KAGVTQTPRYLIKTRGQQVTLSCSPISGHRSVSWYQQTPGQGLQFLFEYFSETQRNKGNFPGRFSGRQFSNSRSEMNVSTLELGDSALYLCASSLGTTGRRDEQYFGPGTRLTVT.